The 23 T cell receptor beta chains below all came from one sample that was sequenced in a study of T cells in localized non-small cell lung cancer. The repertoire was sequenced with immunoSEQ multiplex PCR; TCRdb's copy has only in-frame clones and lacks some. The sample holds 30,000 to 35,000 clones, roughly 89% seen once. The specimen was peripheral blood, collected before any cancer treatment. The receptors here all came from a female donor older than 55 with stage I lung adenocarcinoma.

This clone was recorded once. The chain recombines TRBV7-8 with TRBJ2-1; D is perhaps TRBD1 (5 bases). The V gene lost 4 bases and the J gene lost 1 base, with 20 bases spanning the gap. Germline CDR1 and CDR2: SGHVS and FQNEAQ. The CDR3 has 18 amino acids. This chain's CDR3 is CASSSRRGSSLSYNEQFF. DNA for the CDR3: TGTGCCAGCAGCTCCCGTAGGGGCAGCTCTCTTTCCTACAATGAGCAGTTCTTC.

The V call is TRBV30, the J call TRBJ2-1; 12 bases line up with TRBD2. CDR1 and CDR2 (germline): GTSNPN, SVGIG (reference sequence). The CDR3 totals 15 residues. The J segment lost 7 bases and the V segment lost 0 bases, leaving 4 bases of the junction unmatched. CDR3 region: CAWSVMLAGGNEQFF. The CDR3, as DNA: TGTGCCTGGAGTGTGATGCTAGCGGGAGGGAATGAGCAGTTCTTC. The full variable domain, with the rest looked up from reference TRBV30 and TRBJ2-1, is SQTIHQWPATLVQPVGSPLSLECTVEGTSNPNLYWYRQAAGRGLQLLFYSVGIGQISSEVPQNLSASRPQDRQFILSSKKLLLSDSGFYLCAWSVMLAGGNEQFFGPGTRLTVL.

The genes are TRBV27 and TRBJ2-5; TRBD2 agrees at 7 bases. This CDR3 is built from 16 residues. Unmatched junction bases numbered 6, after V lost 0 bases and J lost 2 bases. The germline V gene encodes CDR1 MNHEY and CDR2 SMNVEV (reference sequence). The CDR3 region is CASSLSLQGGQETQYF. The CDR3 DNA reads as TGTGCCAGCAGTTTATCGCTCCAGGGAGGGCAAGAGACCCAGTACTTC.

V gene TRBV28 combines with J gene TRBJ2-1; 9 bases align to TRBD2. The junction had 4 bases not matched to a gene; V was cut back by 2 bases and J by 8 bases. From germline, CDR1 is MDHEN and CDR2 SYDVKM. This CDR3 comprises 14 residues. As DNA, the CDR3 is TGTGCCAGCAGTTTAGGCGGGACTAGCTATGAGCAGTTCTTC. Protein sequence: CASSLGGTSYEQFF.

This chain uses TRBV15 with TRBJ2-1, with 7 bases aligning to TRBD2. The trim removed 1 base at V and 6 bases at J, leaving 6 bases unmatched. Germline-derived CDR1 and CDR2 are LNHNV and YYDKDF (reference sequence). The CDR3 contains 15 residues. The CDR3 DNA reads TGTGCCACCAGCAGAGGAGCGGGGCTCTCCAATGAGCAGTTCTTC. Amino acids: CATSRGAGLSNEQFF.

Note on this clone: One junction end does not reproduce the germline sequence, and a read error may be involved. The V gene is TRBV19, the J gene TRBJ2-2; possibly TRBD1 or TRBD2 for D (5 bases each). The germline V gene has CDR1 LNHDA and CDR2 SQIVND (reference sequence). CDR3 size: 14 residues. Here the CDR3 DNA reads TGTGCAAGTAGTATTGGGGGATACGCCGGGGAGCTGTTTTTT. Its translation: CASSIGGYAGELFF.

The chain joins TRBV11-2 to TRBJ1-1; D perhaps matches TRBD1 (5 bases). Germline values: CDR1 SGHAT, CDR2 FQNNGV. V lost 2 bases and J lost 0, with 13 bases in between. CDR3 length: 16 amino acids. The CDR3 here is CASSLRFGTVNTEAFF. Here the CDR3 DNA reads TGTGCCAGCAGCTTAAGGTTTGGGACGGTGAACACTGAAGCTTTCTTT.

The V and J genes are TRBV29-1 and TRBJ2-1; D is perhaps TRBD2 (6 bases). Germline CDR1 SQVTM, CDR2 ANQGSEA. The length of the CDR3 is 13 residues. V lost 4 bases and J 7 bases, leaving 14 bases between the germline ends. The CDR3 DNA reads TGCAGCGTTGCCCCCGGGACTCTGAATGAGCAGTTCTTC. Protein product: CSVAPGTLNEQFF.

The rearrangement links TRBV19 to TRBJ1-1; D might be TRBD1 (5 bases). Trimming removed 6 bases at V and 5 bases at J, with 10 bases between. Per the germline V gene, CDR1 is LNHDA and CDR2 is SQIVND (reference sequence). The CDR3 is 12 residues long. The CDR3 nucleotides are TGTGCCAGTAGATCCCGGGGGACTGAAGCTTTCTTT. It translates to CASRSRGTEAFF. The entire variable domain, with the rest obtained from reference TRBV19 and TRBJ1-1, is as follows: DGGITQSPKYLFRKEGQNVTLSCEQNLNHDAMYWYRQDPGQGLRLIYYSQIVNDFQKGDIAEGYSVSREKKESFPLTVTSAQKNPTAFYLCASRSRGTEAFFGQGTRLTVV.

The CDR3 sequence is CASSKDRDRGVYSNQPQHF. In DNA form, the CDR3 reads TGTGCCAGCAGCAAAGACCGGGACAGGGGGGTTTATAGCAATCAGCCCCAGCATTTT. The rearrangement joins TRBV21-1 to TRBJ1-5; the tabulated D call, TRBD1, remains unverified against the DNA. TRBV21-1 represents a pseudogene. This CDR3 comprises 19 residues.

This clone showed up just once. This CDR3 reads CASSEGAGGGYTF. CDR3 coding DNA: TGTGCCAGCAGTGAAGGGGCAGGGGGGGGGTACACCTTC. The V gene is TRBV6-1, the J gene TRBJ1-2; TRBD1 matches at 7 bases. This CDR3 contains 13 residues. V gave up 1 base and J gave up 11 bases; unmatched junction bases: 7. The germline V gene encodes CDR1 MNHNS and CDR2 SASEGT.

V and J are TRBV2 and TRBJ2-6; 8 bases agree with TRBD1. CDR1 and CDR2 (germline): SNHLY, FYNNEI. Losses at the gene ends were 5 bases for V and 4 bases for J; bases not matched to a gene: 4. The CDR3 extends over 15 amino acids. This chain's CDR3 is CASSQTGAGANVLTF. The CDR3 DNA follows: TGTGCCAGCAGTCAGACAGGGGCCGGGGCCAACGTCCTGACTTTC.

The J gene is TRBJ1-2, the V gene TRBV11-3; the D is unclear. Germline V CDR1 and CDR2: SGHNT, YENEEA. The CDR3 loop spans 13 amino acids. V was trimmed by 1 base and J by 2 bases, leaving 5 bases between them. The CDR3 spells CASSLGENYGYTF. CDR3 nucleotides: TGTGCCAGCAGCTTAGGGGAGAACTATGGCTACACCTTC.

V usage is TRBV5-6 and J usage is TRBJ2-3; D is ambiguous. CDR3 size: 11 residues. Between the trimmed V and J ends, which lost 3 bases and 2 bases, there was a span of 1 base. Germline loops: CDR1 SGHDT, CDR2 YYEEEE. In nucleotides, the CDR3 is TGTGCCAGCAGCTCCACAGATACGCAGTATTTT. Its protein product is CASSSTDTQYF. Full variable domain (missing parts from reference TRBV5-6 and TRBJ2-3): DAGVTQSPTHLIKTRGQQVTLRCSPKSGHDTVSWYQQALGQGPQFIFQYYEEEERQRGNFPDRFSGHQFPNYSSELNVNALLLGDSALYLCASSSTDTQYFGPGTRLTVL.

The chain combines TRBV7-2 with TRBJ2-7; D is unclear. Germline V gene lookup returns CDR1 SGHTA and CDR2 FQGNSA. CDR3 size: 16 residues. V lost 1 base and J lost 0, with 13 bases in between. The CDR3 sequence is CASSLGGPTISYEQYF. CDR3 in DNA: TGTGCCAGCAGCTTAGGGGGTCCTACCATCTCCTACGAGCAGTACTTC.

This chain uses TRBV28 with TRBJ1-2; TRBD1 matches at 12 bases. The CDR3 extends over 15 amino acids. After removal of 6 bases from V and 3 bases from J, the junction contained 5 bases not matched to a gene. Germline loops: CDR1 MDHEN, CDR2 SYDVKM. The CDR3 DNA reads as TGTGCCAGCAGGCCGGGACAGGGGGCTGACTATGGCTACACCTTC. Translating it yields CASRPGQGADYGYTF.

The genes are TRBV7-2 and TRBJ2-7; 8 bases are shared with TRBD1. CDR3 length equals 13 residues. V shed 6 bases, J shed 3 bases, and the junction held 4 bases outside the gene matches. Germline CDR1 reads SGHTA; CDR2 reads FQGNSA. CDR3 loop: CASSRTGNYEQYF. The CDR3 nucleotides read TGTGCCAGCAGTCGGACAGGGAACTACGAGCAGTACTTC.

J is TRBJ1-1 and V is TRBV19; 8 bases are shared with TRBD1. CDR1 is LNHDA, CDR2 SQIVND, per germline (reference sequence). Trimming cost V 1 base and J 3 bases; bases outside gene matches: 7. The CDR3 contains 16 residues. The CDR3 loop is CASSIVGRGLDTEAFF. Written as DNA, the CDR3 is TGTGCCAGTAGTATAGTCGGCAGGGGGCTGGACACTGAAGCTTTCTTT.

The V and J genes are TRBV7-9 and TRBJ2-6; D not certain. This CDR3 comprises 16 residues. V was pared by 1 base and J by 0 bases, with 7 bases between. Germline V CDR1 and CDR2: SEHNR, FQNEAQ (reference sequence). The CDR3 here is CASSLGAGSGANVLTF. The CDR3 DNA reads TGTGCCAGCAGCTTAGGGGCAGGCTCTGGGGCCAACGTCCTGACTTTC.

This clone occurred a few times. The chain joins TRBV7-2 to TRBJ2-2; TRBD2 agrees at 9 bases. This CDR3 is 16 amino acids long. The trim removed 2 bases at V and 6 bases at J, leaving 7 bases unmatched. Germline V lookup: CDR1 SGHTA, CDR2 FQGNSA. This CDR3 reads CASSLNRVAGAGELFF. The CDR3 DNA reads TGTGCCAGCAGCTTAAACAGGGTAGCGGGAGCCGGGGAGCTGTTTTTT.

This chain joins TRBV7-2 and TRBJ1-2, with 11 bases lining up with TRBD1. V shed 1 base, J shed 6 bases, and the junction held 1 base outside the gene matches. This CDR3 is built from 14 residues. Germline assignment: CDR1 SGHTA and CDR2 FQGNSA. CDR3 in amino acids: CASSLVGQGDGYTF. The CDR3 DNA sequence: TGTGCCAGCAGCTTAGTGGGACAGGGGGATGGCTACACCTTC. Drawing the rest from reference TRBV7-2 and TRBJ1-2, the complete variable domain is GAGVSQSPSNKVTEKGKDVELRCDPISGHTALYWYRQSLGQGLEFLIYFQGNSAPDKSGLPSDRFSAERTGGSVSTLTIQRTQQEDSAVYLCASSLVGQGDGYTFGSGTRLTVV.

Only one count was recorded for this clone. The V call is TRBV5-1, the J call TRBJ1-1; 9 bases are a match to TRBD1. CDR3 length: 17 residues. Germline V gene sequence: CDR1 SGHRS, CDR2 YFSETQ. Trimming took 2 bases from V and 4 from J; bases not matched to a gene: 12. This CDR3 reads CASSFRDRAFVRTEAFF. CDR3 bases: TGCGCCAGCAGCTTCCGGGACAGGGCGTTCGTGCGCACTGAAGCTTTCTTT.

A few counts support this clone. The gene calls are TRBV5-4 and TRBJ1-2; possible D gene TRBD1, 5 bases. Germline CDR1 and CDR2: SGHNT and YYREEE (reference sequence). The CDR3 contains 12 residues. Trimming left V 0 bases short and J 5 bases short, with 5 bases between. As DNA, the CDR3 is TGTGCCAGCAGCTTGGAGGGGTATGGCTACACCTTC. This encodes CASSLEGYGYTF.